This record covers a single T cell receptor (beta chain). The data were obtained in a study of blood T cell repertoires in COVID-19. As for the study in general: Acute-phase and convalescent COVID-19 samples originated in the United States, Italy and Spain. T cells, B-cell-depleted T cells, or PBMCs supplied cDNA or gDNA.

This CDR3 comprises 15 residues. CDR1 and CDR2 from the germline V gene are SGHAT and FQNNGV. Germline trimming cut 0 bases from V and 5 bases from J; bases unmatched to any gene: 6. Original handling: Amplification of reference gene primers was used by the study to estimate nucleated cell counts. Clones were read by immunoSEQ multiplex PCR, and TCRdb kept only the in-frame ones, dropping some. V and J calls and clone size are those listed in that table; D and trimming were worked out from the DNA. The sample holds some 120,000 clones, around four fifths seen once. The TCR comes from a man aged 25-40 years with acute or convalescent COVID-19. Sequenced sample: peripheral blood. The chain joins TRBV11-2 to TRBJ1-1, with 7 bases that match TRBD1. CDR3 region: CASSLDPTGVTEAFF. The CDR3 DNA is TGTGCCAGCAGCTTAGATCCTACAGGGGTTACTGAAGCTTTCTTT.